This T cell receptor (beta chain) was recovered during a study of CD8 T cells in Susac syndrome. RNA in amounts of roughly 0.5 to 1 ug was reverse transcribed with random hexamers. TCRdb reanalysed the immunoSEQ multiplex PCR reads using MiXCR and keeps one entry per CDR3 protein. The sample contains 120,000 to 150,000 distinct CDR3 sequences, 85% to 95% of which appear only once. V trimming: 4 bases; J trimming: 6 bases; junction bases outside the gene matches: 16. There are 17 residues in the CDR3. Germline CDR1 and CDR2: LGHNA and YSLEER. This rearrangement joins TRBV4-3 to TRBJ1-1; 8 bases align to TRBD1. Input material: CD8+ T cells from PBMCs. The sequence was collected from a human donor in good health. This CDR3 reads CASSRVPGQAFLAEAFF. DNA of the CDR3: TGCGCCAGCAGCCGAGTGCCGGGACAGGCCTTTTTGGCTGAAGCTTTCTTT.